These 29 T cell receptor beta chains were all obtained from the same sample, sequenced in a study of immune cell composition in non-small cell lung cancer. Normal lung was sampled as far from the tumour as possible, at least 3 cm. Data came from immunoSEQ multiplex PCR; TCRdb stores just in-frame clones and leaves some out. The repertoire has several thousand clones, 71% of them found once; the top ten carry about 5.8%. Specimen: non-adjacent lung tissue. These TCRs come from a human donor with non-small cell lung cancer.

CDR3 sequence reads: CASSPSVLNYGYTF. Here the CDR3 DNA reads TGTGCCAGCAGTCCGTCCGTCCTCAACTATGGCTACACCTTC. J is TRBJ1-2 and V is TRBV6-6, with D uncertain. Trimming shortened V by 5 bases and J by 2 bases, and 12 bases separated the two germline ends. This CDR3 has 14 residues. The V gene's germline CDR1 is MNHNY and CDR2 SVGAGI (reference sequence).

This clone ranks as large. The V and J genes are TRBV7-2 and TRBJ1-3; the D gene is possibly TRBD1 (5 bases). V was trimmed by 5 bases and J by 0 bases, leaving 14 bases between them. CDR1 is SGHTA, CDR2 FQGNSA, per germline. This CDR3 contains 16 residues. The CDR3 sequence is CASSLQAPGSGNTIYF. The CDR3 DNA follows: TGTGCCAGCAGCCTACAGGCTCCCGGCTCTGGAAACACCATATATTTT.

This sequence joins TRBV9 and TRBJ2-1; 7 positions match TRBD2. The CDR3 spans 15 residues. Germline V gene lookup returns CDR1 SGDLS and CDR2 YYNGEE. The trim removed 2 bases at V and 1 base at J, leaving 3 bases unmatched. In DNA, the CDR3 is TGTGCCAGCAGCGTGGACGGGGGGTCCTACAATGAGCAGTTCTTC. Its translation: CASSVDGGSYNEQFF. The variable domain in full, with the rest retrieved from reference TRBV9 and TRBJ2-1, is DSGVTQTPKHLITATGQRVTLRCSPRSGDLSVYWYQQSLDQGLQFLIQYYNGEERAKGNILERFSAQQFPDLHSELNLSSLELGDSALYFCASSVDGGSYNEQFFGPGTRLTVL.

The gene calls are TRBV28 and TRBJ1-2; possibly TRBD1 for D (6 bases). CDR3 size: 17 residues. Looked up from germline, CDR1 is MDHEN and CDR2 is SYDVKM. Trimming took 7 bases from V and 0 from J, leaving 21 bases between them. For the CDR3, the DNA is TGTGCCAGCAAAGCCGGGACACCAAGTCGGGCTAACTATGGCTACACCTTC. Amino acids: CASKAGTPSRANYGYTF.

The chain combines TRBV19 with TRBJ1-4; D uncertain. CDR3 length equals 14 residues. V lost 3 bases and J lost 3, with 8 bases in between. The germline V gene encodes CDR1 LNHDA and CDR2 SQIVND (reference sequence). CDR3 bases: TGTGCCAGTAGTATGCGCAGCGCTAATGAAAAACTGTTTTTT. It encodes CASSMRSANEKLFF.

This clone was seen more than once but under ten times. V gene TRBV19 combines with J gene TRBJ1-6, with 10 positions matching TRBD1. Trimming cost V 6 bases and J 8 bases; bases outside gene matches: 4. This CDR3 is built from 14 residues. CDR1 and CDR2 from the germline V gene are LNHDA and SQIVND (reference sequence). The CDR3 nucleotides are TGTGCCAGTAGGATGACAGGGGGCTATTCACCCCTCCACTTT. This gives the protein CASRMTGGYSPLHF.

The gene calls are TRBV13 and TRBJ1-3; no clear D gene. Germline lookup yields CDR1 PRHDT and CDR2 FYEKMQ (reference sequence). This CDR3 region has 14 residues. V shed 0 bases and J shed 2 bases, with 5 bases lying between them. The CDR3 loop reads CASSLGITGNTIYF. CDR3 nucleotides: TGTGCCAGCAGCTTAGGAATAACTGGAAACACCATATATTTT.

The rearrangement joins TRBV10-3 to TRBJ1-2; TRBD1 might be the D (5 bases). V lost 4 bases and J 7 bases, leaving 16 bases between the germline ends. The CDR3 length is 14 residues. Germline CDR1 and CDR2: ENHRY and SYGVKD. The DNA of the CDR3 is TGTGCCATCAGTGCCGTGGGGGGGGAGAGTGGCTACACCTTC. Amino acid sequence: CAISAVGGESGYTF.

In this sample, this clone turned up a few times. The chain couples TRBV27 to TRBJ2-7; possible D gene TRBD1, 5 bases. The CDR3 covers 14 residues. Germline V gene lookup returns CDR1 MNHEY and CDR2 SMNVEV (reference sequence). V was shortened by 2 bases and J by 4 bases, with 12 bases between the two germline ends. The CDR3 DNA follows: TGTGCCAGCAGTTTAAGGGGAAAAAATTACGAGCAGTACTTC. Translation gives CASSLRGKNYEQYF.

The count of this clone is one. The chain carries TRBV19 and TRBJ2-6; 7 positions match TRBD1. Germline CDR1 LNHDA, CDR2 SQIVND (reference sequence). V shed 9 bases and J 3 bases; nucleotides not matched to a gene: 8. The CDR3 is 15 residues long. CDR3 DNA: TGTGCCAGCGAAGAGAGGGGGCGTGGGGCCAACGTCCTGACTTTC. It translates to CASEERGRGANVLTF. Variable domain in full (rest from reference TRBV19 and TRBJ2-6): DGGITQSPKYLFRKEGQNVTLSCEQNLNHDAMYWYRQDPGQGLRLIYYSQIVNDFQKGDIAEGYSVSREKKESFPLTVTSAQKNPTAFYLCASEERGRGANVLTFGAGSRLTVL.

The chain employs TRBV5-4 and TRBJ1-5, with TRBD1 matching 9 bases. The CDR3 length is 14 residues. The J segment lost 7 bases and the V segment lost 4 bases, leaving 6 bases of the junction unmatched. CDR1 SGHNT and CDR2 YYREEE come from the germline V gene (reference sequence). The CDR3 region is CASSPGTGQQPQHF. The CDR3 coding sequence is TGTGCCAGCAGCCCTGGGACAGGGCAACAGCCCCAGCATTTT.

CDR3 sequence (DNA): TGTGCCAGCAGCTTGACAGGGGATGGCACTGAAGCTTTCTTT. Protein product: CASSLTGDGTEAFF. V usage is TRBV11-1 and J usage is TRBJ1-1; 8 positions agree with TRBD1. Germline V gives CDR1 SGHAT, CDR2 FQDESV (reference sequence). Trimming removed 3 bases from V and 4 bases from J; junction bases left unmatched: 4. This CDR3 comprises 14 residues.

This rearrangement joins TRBV7-2 to TRBJ1-1, with D uncertain. Germline loops: CDR1 SGHTA, CDR2 FQGNSA. The V gene lost 1 base and the J gene lost 7 bases, with 13 bases spanning the gap. The CDR3 sequence is 14 residues long. The CDR3 region has the DNA TGTGCCAGCAGCTTAGGCACCCGGGGTTATGAAGCTTTCTTT. Translating it yields CASSLGTRGYEAFF.

This sequence joins TRBV19 and TRBJ2-1; 11 bases line up with TRBD1. Per germline, CDR1 LNHDA and CDR2 SQIVND (reference sequence). J lost 6 bases, V lost 3 bases, and 7 bases had no gene match. The CDR3 is made up of 16 amino acids. CDR3: CASSINSGQGANEQFF. The CDR3 DNA reads as TGTGCCAGTAGTATTAATTCCGGACAGGGGGCCAATGAGCAGTTCTTC.

Only a few counts were recorded for this clone. The chain carries TRBV5-1 and TRBJ2-2, with 9 bases identical to TRBD1. The germline V gene encodes CDR1 SGHRS and CDR2 YFSETQ. The CDR3 extends over 14 amino acids. The junction had 4 bases not matched to a gene; V was cut back by 4 bases and J by 6 bases. CDR3 loop: CASSGTGYAGELFF. Here the CDR3 DNA reads TGCGCCAGCAGCGGGACAGGGTATGCCGGGGAGCTGTTTTTT.

The rearrangement joins TRBV4-2 to TRBJ2-2, with 9 bases aligning to TRBD2. Germline V gene sequence: CDR1 LGHNA, CDR2 YNFKEQ. The trim removed 4 bases at V and 7 bases at J, leaving 10 bases unmatched. The length of the CDR3 is 16 residues. CDR3 region: CASSRAAGGPVGELFF. Written as DNA, the CDR3 is TGTGCCAGCAGCCGGGCGGCGGGGGGGCCCGTCGGGGAGCTGTTTTTT.

The chain carries TRBV19 and TRBJ1-5; 9 nucleotides line up with TRBD1. The V segment lost 4 bases and the J segment 6 bases; nucleotides outside the gene matches: 1. Germline values: CDR1 LNHDA, CDR2 SQIVND (reference sequence). The CDR3 covers 13 residues. CDR3: CASSRDRAQPQHF. CDR3 DNA sequence: TGTGCCAGTAGTAGGGACAGGGCTCAGCCCCAGCATTTT.

The chain combines TRBV11-2 with TRBJ2-3, with no clear D. Germline CDR1 reads SGHAT; CDR2 reads FQNNGV. V was clipped by 5 bases and J by 5 bases, with 11 bases between them. There are 13 residues in the CDR3. The CDR3 bases are TGTGCCAGCAGCCAGGATCAGGAAGATACGCAGTATTTT. It specifies CASSQDQEDTQYF.

The chain is built from TRBV28 and TRBJ1-1; D call uncertain. The CDR3 is 12 residues long. The V gene lost 6 bases and the J gene lost 4 bases, with 9 bases spanning the gap. Germline V lookup: CDR1 MDHEN, CDR2 SYDVKM. The CDR3, as DNA: TGTGCCAGCAGCCGGGAATTCACTGAAGCTTTCTTT. Residues: CASSREFTEAFF.

This chain connects TRBV28 to TRBJ2-7; TRBD2 matches at 8 bases. The V gene's germline CDR1 is MDHEN and CDR2 SYDVKM. The CDR3 loop spans 16 amino acids. V dropped 5 bases and J dropped 0; count of bases not matched to a gene: 9. Written as DNA, the CDR3 is TGTGCCAGCAGTCTCACGGGGGGGGGCCCCTCCTACGAGCAGTACTTC. It specifies CASSLTGGGPSYEQYF.

This clone was counted only a few times. The rearrangement joins TRBV5-1 to TRBJ2-7; possible D gene TRBD2, 6 bases. The V end was cut by 4 bases, the J end by 0 bases, with 14 bases between. The CDR3 covers 15 residues. In germline, CDR1 is SGHRS, CDR2 YFSETQ. The CDR3 DNA follows: TGCGCCAGCAGCCAAGGGACTGCCGACTCCTACGAGCAGTACTTC. It yields the protein CASSQGTADSYEQYF.

Relative to its sample, this clone is large. Other DNA sequences in this sample translate to the same CDR3. The chain links TRBV14 to TRBJ1-2; maybe TRBD1 (6 bases). In germline, CDR1 is SGHDN, CDR2 FVKESK. Between the trimmed V and J ends, which lost 1 base and 6 bases, there was a span of 9 bases. The CDR3 is made up of 13 amino acids. As DNA, the CDR3 is TGTGCCAGCAGCCAAGCAGGGGTGCATGGCTACACCTTC. Translated, it gives CASSQAGVHGYTF.

V usage is TRBV6-1 and J usage is TRBJ2-7; 12 bases line up with TRBD1. The CDR3 is 16 residues long. V gave up 1 base and J gave up 3 bases; unmatched junction bases: 4. Per the germline V gene, CDR1 is MNHNS and CDR2 is SASEGT. The CDR3 region is CASSEGGTGGFYEQYF. DNA for the CDR3: TGTGCCAGCAGTGAAGGGGGGACAGGGGGCTTCTACGAGCAGTACTTC.

J is TRBJ2-3 and V is TRBV11-2; no definite D call. The CDR3 length is 13 residues. Germline V CDR1 and CDR2: SGHAT, FQNNGV. The germline V and J ends were trimmed by 4 bases and 0 bases, with 5 bases remaining between them. CDR3 protein: CASSYRSTDTQYF. The CDR3 region has the DNA TGTGCCAGCAGCTATCGGAGCACAGATACGCAGTATTTT.

The chain combines TRBV5-4 with TRBJ2-6; D uncertain. The CDR3 totals 17 residues. Trimming shortened V by 4 bases and J by 0 bases, and 14 bases separated the two germline ends. Germline V CDR1 and CDR2: SGHNT, YYREEE (reference sequence). The CDR3, as DNA: TGTGCCAGCAGCATATCTTATGACAACTCTGGGGCCAACGTCCTGACTTTC. This encodes CASSISYDNSGANVLTF.

This clone was observed a few times. The genes are TRBV28 and TRBJ2-3; D possibly corresponds to TRBD2 (6 bases). The CDR3 is made up of 15 amino acids. Germline V lookup: CDR1 MDHEN, CDR2 SYDVKM. V dropped 4 bases and J dropped 0 bases, with 11 bases sitting between them. CDR3 in DNA: TGTGCCAGCAGTTCATACGGGACTAGCACAGATACGCAGTATTTT. This codes for CASSSYGTSTDTQYF.

The rearrangement links TRBV4-1 to TRBJ1-5; D is unresolved. The CDR3 consists of 16 residues. V shed 1 base and J shed 2 bases, with 12 bases lying between them. Germline-derived CDR1 and CDR2 are MGHRA and YSYEKL. Here the CDR3 reads CASSQVATYGNQPQHF. The CDR3, as DNA: TGCGCCAGCAGCCAAGTCGCCACCTACGGCAATCAGCCCCAGCATTTT.

The rearrangement uses TRBV7-2 and TRBJ2-7, with D uncertain. This CDR3 contains 13 residues. Germline V gives CDR1 SGHTA, CDR2 FQGNSA. V was cut by 6 bases and J by 3 bases, with 12 bases left in between. This chain's CDR3 is CASRPIYNYEQYF. The CDR3 DNA is TGTGCCAGCAGACCCATATACAACTACGAGCAGTACTTC.

V and J are TRBV11-1 and TRBJ2-2; 7 bases agree with TRBD1. This CDR3 has 17 residues. Germline values: CDR1 SGHAT, CDR2 FQDESV (reference sequence). The J segment lost 0 bases and the V segment lost 4 bases, leaving 8 bases of the junction unmatched. The CDR3 DNA follows: TGTGCCAGCAGCTCAGTGAGGACAGGAACGAACACCGGGGAGCTGTTTTTT. Translated, it gives CASSSVRTGTNTGELFF.